These 10 T cell receptor beta chains were all obtained from the same sample, sequenced in a study of shared clonotypes between healthy human individuals (dated by TCRdb to between 2020 and 2021). Libraries came from the immunoSEQ multiplex PCR assay. Imported from immuneACCESS, the table was reduced by TCRdb to in-frame sequences with V and J called. These copies leave out some clones; in studies compared against another copy, an unresolved V gene accounts for under half, and the cause of the remainder is not known. The sample yields more than 400,000 clones; about 96% were counted once. Around 0.067% of the sample belongs to the ten largest clones. Specimen: naive CD4+ T cells sorted from blood. In light of the paper, this sample's cell subset or site label describes: CD45RA+ positively selected. The receptors come from a woman younger than 45 in good health.

CDR3 nucleotide sequence: TGTGCCAGCAGCAAGGGGGGCCTGGGAACCTACGAGCAGTACTTC. Translation gives CASSKGGLGTYEQYF. V usage is TRBV9 and J usage is TRBJ2-7, with D perhaps assigned TRBD1 or TRBD2 (6 bases each). This CDR3 is 15 amino acids long. From germline, CDR1 is SGDLS and CDR2 YYNGEE. V lost 4 bases and J lost 2, with 16 bases in between.

This clone has just one count. The CDR3 nucleotides are TGTGCCAGCAGCTTTGGACTAGCGGGAGAGGGTGAGACCCAGTACTTC. This sequence encodes CASSFGLAGEGETQYF. The rearrangement joins TRBV11-3 to TRBJ2-5; TRBD2 matches 13 bases. The trim removed 3 bases at V and 5 bases at J, leaving 6 bases unmatched. The CDR3 totals 16 residues. The germline CDR1 and CDR2 sequences are SGHNT and YENEEA.

V and J are TRBV29-1 and TRBJ2-3; TRBD2 matches at 9 bases. Germline-derived CDR1 and CDR2 are SQVTM and ANQGSEA. CDR3 length: 16 residues. V shed 4 bases and J 2 bases; nucleotides not matched to a gene: 10. CDR3 in DNA: TGCAGCGTTGCTCCCAGACTAGCGGAGAACACAGATACGCAGTATTTT. It translates to CSVAPRLAENTDTQYF.

V and J are TRBV6-1 and TRBJ2-4, with TRBD2 matching 9 bases. The germline V gene encodes CDR1 MNHNS and CDR2 SASEGT. The V segment lost 0 bases and the J segment 1 base; nucleotides outside the gene matches: 4. CDR3 size: 17 residues. The CDR3 protein is CASSEAALAGAKNIQYF. The CDR3 DNA sequence: TGTGCCAGCAGTGAAGCAGCGCTAGCGGGGGCCAAAAACATTCAGTACTTC.

The rearrangement uses TRBV11-2 and TRBJ1-1; 7 bases agree with TRBD1. Germline values: CDR1 SGHAT, CDR2 FQNNGV. V shed 5 bases and J 1 base; nucleotides not matched to a gene: 7. The CDR3 loop spans 15 amino acids. In DNA, the CDR3 is TGTGCCAGCAGCCAAGACAGGGTTTGGAACACTGAAGCTTTCTTT. It codes for CASSQDRVWNTEAFF.

The chain uses TRBV19 and TRBJ2-2; 8 nucleotides agree with TRBD2. The CDR3 runs 15 residues. The junction had 5 bases not matched to a gene; V was cut back by 7 bases and J by 1 base. Germline V gene data show CDR1 as LNHDA and CDR2 as SQIVND (reference sequence). CDR3 region: CASNPLAGNTGELFF. Written as DNA, the CDR3 is TGTGCCAGTAACCCGCTAGCGGGGAACACCGGGGAGCTGTTTTTT.

V gene TRBV7-9 combines with J gene TRBJ2-7; perhaps D is TRBD1 or TRBD2 (5 bases each). The CDR3 consists of 13 residues. The germline V gene encodes CDR1 SEHNR and CDR2 FQNEAQ (reference sequence). The V and J ends lost 1 base and 3 bases respectively, with 7 bases between them. DNA of the CDR3: TGTGCCAGCAGCTTAGGGGACGGCTACGAGCAGTACTTC. This codes for CASSLGDGYEQYF.

This rearrangement joins TRBV27 to TRBJ2-2; D not resolved. The CDR3 has 16 amino acids. CDR1 is MNHEY, CDR2 SMNVEV, per germline (reference sequence). V was clipped by 6 bases and J by 6 bases, with 20 bases between them. The chain's CDR3 is CASSTQRPMGSGELFF. The CDR3 nucleotides read TGTGCCAGCAGCACACAACGCCCCATGGGCTCCGGGGAGCTGTTTTTT.

In this sample, this clone turned up once. The chain combines TRBV25-1 with TRBJ2-7; 7 positions agree with TRBD2. Germline assignment: CDR1 MGHDK and CDR2 SYGVNS. The trim removed 3 bases at V and 4 bases at J, leaving 12 bases unmatched. The CDR3 runs 16 residues. CDR3 amino acids: CASSDHYLAEIYEQYF. The CDR3 DNA reads as TGTGCCAGCAGTGACCACTACCTAGCGGAGATTTACGAGCAGTACTTC.

This clone has a single count. This chain connects TRBV6-6 to TRBJ1-5; tentatively, D is TRBD1 (5 bases). The CDR3 totals 15 residues. Germline loops: CDR1 MNHNY, CDR2 SVGAGI (reference sequence). The V and J ends lost 6 bases and 1 base respectively, with 13 bases between them. In DNA, the CDR3 is TGTGCCAGCAGGAGACAGCCAGGCAGCAATCAGCCCCAGCATTTT. Amino acid sequence: CASRRQPGSNQPQHF.